This TCR beta chain is from a study of blood T cells in healthy people across ages. Study findings and constraints: Unsorted PBMCs ruled out conclusive naive versus antigen-experienced comparison. Older age coincided with a roughly linear decline in TCR beta diversity per million T cells. Unknown donor CMV status possibly confounded expanded clonotype changes.

Using a J-beta primer mix together with a sample-barcoded 5' primer, a second PCR was run for roughly 7 to 11 cycles. A single record per CDR3 protein comes from TCRdb applying MiXCR to the 5' RACE reads. The sample lists under 950,000 distinct CDR3 sequences, 22% seen once, with around 22% in the top ten. Trimming removed 0 bases from V and 4 bases from J, with 12 bases in between. Per the germline V gene, CDR1 is MNHNY and CDR2 is SVGAGI (reference sequence). This CDR3 comprises 15 residues. In the case of this clonotype: The target antigen is unknown.

This rearrangement joins TRBV6-6 to TRBJ1-2; D may be TRBD1 (5 bases). The material sequenced was blood. This TCR came from a man between 65 and 85 years old in good health. The CDR3: CASSYSLTGGYGYTF. In DNA, the CDR3 is TGTGCCAGCAGTTACTCCCTAACAGGAGGCTATGGCTACACCTTC.